The rows below give T cell receptor beta chains drawn from one sample of a study of T cell changes during pregnancy in multiple sclerosis. Data came from immunoSEQ multiplex PCR; TCRdb stores just in-frame clones and leaves some out. Found here are tens of thousands of clones, roughly 92% of them singletons; the top ten hold about 0.73%. The sample in question was CD4+ T cells from peripheral blood mononuclear cells, obtained in the first trimester of pregnancy. Every receptor here comes from a female donor with multiple sclerosis, enrolled in a pregnancy study. Each CDR3 is given with its conserved first and last residue. Fields, in order: CDR3 DNA, CDR3 protein, J gene, V gene, clone size, D gene. The D gene is left open where the match is weak. Clone sizes are given selectively: once, few, many, or a class where the clone is expanded.

CDR3 DNA: TGCAGCGCAGAGACAGGGGGCGTCGGTGGCTACACCTTC
CDR3 protein: CSAETGGVGGYTF
J gene: TRBJ1-2
V gene: TRBV29-1
clone size: NA
D gene: TRBD1

CDR3 DNA: TGTGCCAGCAGAGACAGGGGGAGCACTGAAGCTTTCTTT
CDR3 protein: CASRDRGSTEAFF
J gene: TRBJ1-1
V gene: TRBV6-5
clone size: NA
D gene: TRBD1

CDR3 DNA: TGTGCCAGCACCCGTGGAGGCGAGCAGTACTTC
CDR3 protein: CASTRGGEQYF
J gene: TRBJ2-7
V gene: TRBV6-1
clone size: once
D gene: NA

CDR3 DNA: TGCGCCAGCAGCTTGTCGCCGGGGGGCTTCTCTGGAAACACCATATATTTT
CDR3 protein: CASSLSPGGFSGNTIYF
J gene: TRBJ1-3
V gene: TRBV5-1
clone size: NA
D gene: NA

CDR3 DNA: TGTGCCAGCAGCCTACAGGGGAGTTCCTACAATGAGCAGTTCTTC
CDR3 protein: CASSLQGSSYNEQFF
J gene: TRBJ2-1
V gene: TRBV2
clone size: NA
D gene: TRBD1

CDR3 DNA: TGCGCCAGCAGCTTGATGACAGGGGCTCTTGTTGGTGGCTACACCTTC
CDR3 protein: CASSLMTGALVGGYTF
J gene: TRBJ1-2
V gene: TRBV5-1
clone size: once
D gene: TRBD1

CDR3 DNA: TGTGCCAGCAGCGTAGCTGGATCGGGGACTGAAGCTTTCTTT
CDR3 protein: CASSVAGSGTEAFF
J gene: TRBJ1-1
V gene: TRBV9
clone size: NA
D gene: NA

CDR3 DNA: TGTGCCTGGAGTGAAAGCCAGGGCAGGAAGCGGCGGCGGGGCCAAGCTTTCTTT
CDR3 protein: CAWSESQGRKRRRGQAFF
J gene: TRBJ1-1
V gene: TRBV30
clone size: NA
D gene: NA

CDR3 DNA: TGTGCCAGCAGAGGGACTTACACTGAAGCTTTCTTT
CDR3 protein: CASRGTYTEAFF
J gene: TRBJ1-1
V gene: TRBV28
clone size: NA
D gene: NA

CDR3 DNA: TGTGCCAGCAGCTCAACCCCGGGGCTAGCGGGAGGACTTGGCGGGGAGCTGTTTTTT
CDR3 protein: CASSSTPGLAGGLGGELFF
J gene: TRBJ2-2
V gene: TRBV9
clone size: NA
D gene: TRBD2

CDR3 DNA: TGTGCCAGCAGTCCCGGAGGTGTCTTTCGAGAGACCCAGTACTTC
CDR3 protein: CASSPGGVFRETQYF
J gene: TRBJ2-5
V gene: TRBV28
clone size: NA
D gene: NA

CDR3 DNA: TGTGCCACCCACAACGGGCTGAGGGCCTCTGGGGCCAACGTCCTGACTTTC
CDR3 protein: CATHNGLRASGANVLTF
J gene: TRBJ2-6
V gene: TRBV19
clone size: NA
D gene: NA

CDR3 DNA: TGTGCCAGCAAGAGAACAGGGGGCTTTGGTACCGGGGAGCTGTTTTTT
CDR3 protein: CASKRTGGFGTGELFF
J gene: TRBJ2-2
V gene: TRBV6-6
clone size: NA
D gene: TRBD1

CDR3 DNA: TGTGCCAGCAGCCAAGGTCGGGAGGGGGCCAAAAACATTCAGTACTTC
CDR3 protein: CASSQGREGAKNIQYF
J gene: TRBJ2-4
V gene: TRBV14
clone size: NA
D gene: TRBD2

CDR3 DNA: TGTGCCAGCAGGGGAACAGGCAAGAACACTGAAGCTTTCTTT
CDR3 protein: CASRGTGKNTEAFF
J gene: TRBJ1-1
V gene: TRBV6-5
clone size: few
D gene: NA

CDR3 DNA: TGCGCCAGCAGCCAACAGGGCACGCACCTAACCTACGAGCAGTACTTC
CDR3 protein: CASSQQGTHLTYEQYF
J gene: TRBJ2-7
V gene: TRBV4-1
clone size: NA
D gene: NA

CDR3 DNA: TGTGCCAGCAGTGAAGCGCGTACAGGTAGCAATCAGCCCCAGCATTTT
CDR3 protein: CASSEARTGSNQPQHF
J gene: TRBJ1-5
V gene: TRBV6-1
clone size: NA
D gene: NA

CDR3 DNA: TGTGCCAGCAGCTCGGGTCTCATTCGGGGCGAGCAGTACTTC
CDR3 protein: CASSSGLIRGEQYF
J gene: TRBJ2-7
V gene: TRBV7-8
clone size: NA
D gene: NA

CDR3 DNA: TGTGCCAGCCAGCGGGGGGCATCCTACGAGCAGTACTTC
CDR3 protein: CASQRGASYEQYF
J gene: TRBJ2-7
V gene: TRBV19
clone size: NA
D gene: TRBD2

CDR3 DNA: TGCGCCAGCAGCCAAGATCGGGACAGTGAGAGGCCCCAGCATTTT
CDR3 protein: CASSQDRDSERPQHF
J gene: TRBJ1-5
V gene: TRBV4-1
clone size: NA
D gene: TRBD1

CDR3 DNA: TGTGCCAGCAGTTACCAAGCCACTAACTATGGCTACACCTTC
CDR3 protein: CASSYQATNYGYTF
J gene: TRBJ1-2
V gene: TRBV27
clone size: NA
D gene: NA

CDR3 DNA: TGTGCCAGCAGTGAAGCGTGGACAGGAGGCTACGAGCAGTACTTC
CDR3 protein: CASSEAWTGGYEQYF
J gene: TRBJ2-7
V gene: TRBV6-1
clone size: NA
D gene: TRBD1

CDR3 DNA: TGTGCCAGCACACAAGCAGGATCGCCTAGCAATCAGCCCCAGCATTTT
CDR3 protein: CASTQAGSPSNQPQHF
J gene: TRBJ1-5
V gene: TRBV28
clone size: NA
D gene: NA

CDR3 DNA: TGTGCCAGCAGCTTAGACGGCGGGAGGGTCGGAGAGACCCAGTACTTC
CDR3 protein: CASSLDGGRVGETQYF
J gene: TRBJ2-5
V gene: TRBV7-2
clone size: NA
D gene: TRBD2

CDR3 DNA: TGTGCCAGCAGTCCCTCGCCAGGGGGGAGGGCTTTCTTT
CDR3 protein: CASSPSPGGRAFF
J gene: TRBJ1-1
V gene: TRBV27
clone size: NA
D gene: TRBD1

CDR3 DNA: TGTGCCAGCAGCCTAGGGGGCGCAGAGCCCAATCAGCCCCAGCATTTT
CDR3 protein: CASSLGGAEPNQPQHF
J gene: TRBJ1-5
V gene: TRBV13
clone size: NA
D gene: TRBD1

CDR3 DNA: TGTGCCAGCAGTGCTCAACAGGGGCGGGTTGAAAAACTGTTTTTT
CDR3 protein: CASSAQQGRVEKLFF
J gene: TRBJ1-4
V gene: TRBV6-6
clone size: NA
D gene: TRBD1

CDR3 DNA: TGCGCCAGCAGCTTGGACGGGACTTCTAGTGTTGAGCAGTACTTC
CDR3 protein: CASSLDGTSSVEQYF
J gene: TRBJ2-7
V gene: TRBV5-1
clone size: NA
D gene: NA

CDR3 DNA: TGTGCCAGCAGTGAATCATCGAGCCGGGGAAACACCATATATTTT
CDR3 protein: CASSESSSRGNTIYF
J gene: TRBJ1-3
V gene: TRBV2
clone size: NA
D gene: NA

CDR3 DNA: TGTGCCACCAACCCGGACAGGGTTGCAGATACGCAGTATTTT
CDR3 protein: CATNPDRVADTQYF
J gene: TRBJ2-3
V gene: TRBV15
clone size: NA
D gene: TRBD1

CDR3 DNA: TGTGCCAGCAGCGGGGGGCGGCATGGCTACACCTTC
CDR3 protein: CASSGGRHGYTF
J gene: TRBJ1-2
V gene: TRBV28
clone size: NA
D gene: NA

CDR3 DNA: TGTGCCAGCAGCTTAGCGGGCAGGCCCGTCGATGAAGCTTTCTTT
CDR3 protein: CASSLAGRPVDEAFF
J gene: TRBJ1-1
V gene: TRBV7-9
clone size: NA
D gene: NA

CDR3 DNA: TGTGCCAGTAGTATAGGGACAGTCTCCTACGAGCAGTACTTC
CDR3 protein: CASSIGTVSYEQYF
J gene: TRBJ2-7
V gene: TRBV19
clone size: NA
D gene: NA

CDR3 DNA: TGTGCCAGCAACAGGGAGCTTAATGAAAAACTGTTTTTT
CDR3 protein: CASNRELNEKLFF
J gene: TRBJ1-4
V gene: TRBV5-5
clone size: NA
D gene: NA

CDR3 DNA: TGTGCCACCTCCGGAAGTGACTTTCGATCCGAGCAGTACTTC
CDR3 protein: CATSGSDFRSEQYF
J gene: TRBJ2-7
V gene: TRBV19
clone size: few
D gene: NA

CDR3 DNA: TGTGCCAGCAGCTTCCTGACTAGCAAGGCCGGGGAGCTGTTTTTT
CDR3 protein: CASSFLTSKAGELFF
J gene: TRBJ2-2
V gene: TRBV6-5
clone size: NA
D gene: TRBD2

CDR3 DNA: TGTGCCAGCAGTCCCCGGCGGTCTTATGGCTACACCTTC
CDR3 protein: CASSPRRSYGYTF
J gene: TRBJ1-2
V gene: TRBV2
clone size: once
D gene: NA

CDR3 DNA: TGTGCCAGCAGTACCTTTAGTCGAAACACCATATATTTT
CDR3 protein: CASSTFSRNTIYF
J gene: TRBJ1-3
V gene: TRBV6-6
clone size: once
D gene: NA

CDR3 DNA: TGTGCCAGCTCTCTTCAAGAGACAGGGTTGAGCACTGAAGCTTTCTTT
CDR3 protein: CASSLQETGLSTEAFF
J gene: TRBJ1-1
V gene: TRBV18
clone size: NA
D gene: TRBD1

CDR3 DNA: TGTGCCATCAAGCAGGAGGTCCAAGAGACCCAGTACTTC
CDR3 protein: CAIKQEVQETQYF
J gene: TRBJ2-5
V gene: TRBV10-3
clone size: NA
D gene: NA

CDR3 DNA: TGTGCCAGCAGTTCAGCGGGAGCTTCCCTCGAGCAGTACTTC
CDR3 protein: CASSSAGASLEQYF
J gene: TRBJ2-7
V gene: TRBV28
clone size: NA
D gene: TRBD2

CDR3 DNA: TGTGCCAGCAATGGACAGGGGTACGAGCAGTACTTC
CDR3 protein: CASNGQGYEQYF
J gene: TRBJ2-7
V gene: TRBV6-5
clone size: NA
D gene: TRBD1